A single T cell receptor (beta chain) is shown here with its context. These data originate in a study of shared clonotypes between healthy human individuals. Clones were read by immunoSEQ multiplex PCR, and TCRdb kept only the in-frame ones, dropping some. The table has around 1.1 million clones, 60% to 85% seen once; the top ten hold 0.89%. V was pared by 7 bases and J by 1 base, with 7 bases between. The CDR3 extends over 12 amino acids. Germline V gene sequence: CDR1 MNHNY, CDR2 SVGAGI (reference sequence). The source material was memory CD4+ T cells from PBMCs. Stated subset: CD45RA-negative fraction. The TCR was taken from a man between 18 and 29 years old in good health. Some clones in this sample may be carry-over from other donors' samples. The chain links TRBV6-6 to TRBJ2-5, with D possibly matching TRBD2 (5 bases). DNA of the CDR3: TGTGCCAGCACCCGGGGCCAAGAGACCCAGTACTTC. Encoded protein: CASTRGQETQYF.